The 20 T cell receptor beta chains below come from one sample, sequenced in a study of tumor-infiltrating lymphocytes in primary liver carcinoma. Co-extraction of both nucleic acids (RNA and DNA) used about 19-33 mg of unsorted bulk tissue. Constant-region priming of 500 to 550 ng total RNA yielded TCR beta cDNA. Sequencing libraries for TCR beta derived from three nested multiplex PCR rounds that used slightly modified ARM-PCR. The first two PCR rounds, around 10 cycles each, used TRBV1-TRBV30 forward primers and a C-beta reverse primer. TCRdb reprocessed the multiplex PCR reads via MiXCR and lists one record per CDR3 protein. The table includes 100,000 or so distinct CDR3 sequences, about 70% detected once. The specimen was liver tumor tissue from sampling region 2. Subset described: tumor region T2, inferior pole. The origin of the receptors is a woman aged 55-69 years with primary liver carcinoma and hepatitis B virus infection.

This clonotype was seen repeatedly, ten times or more. The V and J genes are TRBV10-3 and TRBJ1-2, with a tentative D call TRBD1 (6 bases). The CDR3 length is 14 residues. The ends were cut back, 6 bases at V and 14 bases at J, with 25 bases in the middle. CDR1 is ENHRY and CDR2 is SYGVKD in the germline V gene. The CDR3 is CAIRESTGPAAATF. The CDR3 DNA sequence: TGTGCCATCAGAGAGAGTACAGGGCCCGCGGCGGCTACCTTC.

V gene TRBV28 combines with J gene TRBJ1-2; D might be TRBD1 (6 bases). The CDR3 sequence is 14 residues long. Germline CDR1 MDHEN, CDR2 SYDVKM. Trimming cost V 2 bases and J 6 bases, with 13 bases left between them. The CDR3 DNA sequence: TGTGCCAGCAGTTTAATTGCCAGGACAGATGGCTACACCTTC. Its translation: CASSLIARTDGYTF.

To note about this clonotype: Since a much larger clone is just one base distant, this may be a read error. The rearrangement links TRBV28 to TRBJ1-1; the match to TRBD1 covers 9 bases. Germline-derived CDR1 and CDR2 are MDHEN and SYDVKM. This CDR3 has 15 residues. CDR3 nucleotide sequence: TGTGCCAGCAGTTCAACCGGGACAGGGAACACTGAAACTTTCTTT. Amino acid sequence: CASSSTGTGNTETFF. Variable domain in full (rest from reference TRBV28 and TRBJ1-1): DVKVTQSSRYLVKRTGEKVFLECVQDMDHENMFWYRQDPGLGLRLIYFSYDVKMKEKGDIPEGYSVSREKKERFSLILESASTNQTSMYLCASSSTGTGNTETFFGQGTRLTVV.

Many counts were recorded for this clonotype. The chain is built from TRBV5-4 and TRBJ2-7; D remains ambiguous. This CDR3 contains 13 residues. Trimming left V 1 base short and J 4 bases short, with 9 bases between. Germline V gives CDR1 SGHNT, CDR2 YYREEE (reference sequence). CDR3 sequence: CASSLSTGYEQYF. CDR3 DNA: TGTGCCAGCAGCTTGAGTACCGGGTACGAGCAGTACTTC.

This clonotype was recorded a few times. Germline and junction disagree at one end, which may indicate a read error. This sequence joins TRBV11-2 and TRBJ1-5; no definite D call. CDR1 SGHAT and CDR2 FQNNGV come from the germline V gene. CDR3 length: 14 amino acids. CDR3 residues: CASSFDGGNQLQHF. CDR3 coding DNA: TGTGCCAGCAGCTTTGACGGTGGCAATCAGCTCCAGCATTTT.

With respect to this clonotype: With a much larger clone just one base away, this may be a read error. The chain couples TRBV14 to TRBJ1-2; 8 bases agree with TRBD1. The length of the CDR3 is 13 residues. V shed 4 bases and J 7 bases; nucleotides not matched to a gene: 5. The V gene's germline CDR1 is SGHDN and CDR2 FVKESK. The CDR3 reads CASSPVDRAGYTF. The CDR3 region has the DNA TGTGCCAGCAGCCCGGTGGACAGGGCTGGCTACACCTTC.

Remarks on this clonotype: A much larger clone lies one base from this, so it may be a read error. This rearrangement joins TRBV7-8 to TRBJ2-3, with 7 bases lining up with TRBD2. J gave up 5 bases and V 4 bases, and 12 bases lay outside the gene matches. The CDR3 is 16 residues long. Germline CDR1 and CDR2: SGHVS and FQNEAQ. CDR3 DNA sequence: TGTGCCAGCAGCTGGGCCACGGGACTAACGGAAGATACGCAGTATTTT. Amino acids: CASSWATGLTEDTQYF.

The chain carries TRBV29-1 and TRBJ1-5; 11 bases are shared with TRBD1. The V gene end was trimmed by 4 bases and the J gene end by 10 bases; junction bases not matched to a gene: 9. Germline V gene lookup returns CDR1 SQVTM and CDR2 ANQGSEA. The CDR3 runs 14 residues. CDR3 sequence (DNA): TGCAGCGTTGCGGGACAGGGGGTGGGTCAACCCCAGCATTTT. This codes for CSVAGQGVGQPQHF.

Notes on this clonotype: An end of the junction differs from the germline gene, which may be a read error. The chain recombines TRBV12-5 with TRBJ2-2; TRBD1 matches at 10 bases. This CDR3 has 19 residues. Germline V gene data show CDR1 as LGHNT and CDR2 as FRNRAP. This CDR3 is CDSGLPPIGGTGDTGELFF. The CDR3 DNA follows: TGTGATAGTGGTTTACCACCCATTGGGGGGACAGGGGACACAGGGGAGCTGTTTTTT.

With respect to this clonotype: The conserved closing phenylalanine or tryptophan is absent in this CDR3, likely reflecting a read error. The J gene is TRBJ2-1, the V gene TRBV5-6; 9 bases line up with TRBD2. The length of the CDR3 is 14 residues. The V gene end was trimmed by 3 bases and the J gene end by 13 bases; junction bases not matched to a gene: 11. CDR1 and CDR2 (germline): SGHDT, YYEEEE. CDR3 bases: TGTGCCAGCAGCTCGCGGACTAGCGTGAGTTTCCAGTTCTTA. Amino acids: CASSSRTSVSFQFL.

As regards this clonotype: A read error may produce the germline difference seen at one junction end. The chain carries TRBV4-1 and TRBJ2-3; tentative D call: TRBD2 (6 bases). This CDR3 region has 17 residues. CDR1 and CDR2 from the germline V gene are MGHRA and YSYEKL. CDR3 region: CANSQDLTNGSRDTQYF. The CDR3 DNA follows: TGTGCCAACAGCCAAGATTTGACTAACGGGAGTCGGGATACGCAGTATTTT.

The chain carries TRBV11-3 and TRBJ2-3; TRBD2 agrees at 8 bases. With 5 bases clipped from V and 11 bases from J, the junction kept 12 bases outside the gene matches. CDR3 length: 14 amino acids. Germline loops: CDR1 SGHNT, CDR2 YENEEA. The CDR3 reads CASSLRTSTYKQYF. The CDR3 region has the DNA TGTGCCAGCAGCCTCAGGACTAGCACATATAAGCAGTATTTT.

Points on this clonotype: This may be a read error: a much more frequent sequence differs by one nucleotide. The gene calls are TRBV29-1 and TRBJ2-2, with D maybe TRBD2 (6 bases). The length of the CDR3 is 15 residues. The germline V gene encodes CDR1 SQVTM and CDR2 ANQGSEA. CDR3 protein: CSVVGTGRRTGGLFF. The CDR3 nucleotides are TGCAGCGTTGTCGGGACGGGAAGAAGGACCGGGGGGCTGTTTTTT.

The chain joins TRBV28 to TRBJ2-3; TRBD2 aligns across 12 bases. V shed 7 bases, J shed 4 bases, and the junction held 3 bases outside the gene matches. Germline assignment: CDR1 MDHEN and CDR2 SYDVKM. The CDR3 loop spans 14 amino acids. CDR3 nucleotide sequence: TGTGCCAGCATGACTAGCGGGAGAGCAGATACGCAGTATTTT. As protein: CASMTSGRADTQYF.

J is TRBJ1-5 and V is TRBV4-1, with a tentative D call TRBD1 (5 bases). This CDR3 is built from 15 residues. Germline CDR1 is MGHRA and CDR2 is YSYEKL. V was clipped by 11 bases and J by 6 bases, with 23 bases between them. CDR3 region: CACSQGEYGGQPQHF. For the CDR3, the DNA is TGCGCCTGTAGCCAAGGGGAGTACGGTGGTCAGCCCCAGCATTTT.

Comments on this clonotype: One end of the junction does not line up with germline, which may come from a read error. This chain links TRBV6-1 with TRBJ2-7; tentative D call: TRBD2 (6 bases). CDR1 is MNHNS, CDR2 SASEGT, per germline. The CDR3 is 14 residues long. The CDR3 region has the DNA TGTGCCAGCAGGGCTAGCGAGATGAGCTACGAGCATTACTTC. Translated, it gives CASRASEMSYEHYF.

This chain links TRBV11-2 with TRBJ2-1; D is perhaps TRBD1 (5 bases). The CDR3 totals 15 residues. V lost 9 bases, J lost 2 bases, and 17 bases lay in between. Germline V gene lookup returns CDR1 SGHAT and CDR2 FQNNGV. The CDR3 DNA is TGTGCCAGTAGACAGCTAGGGCCCACCTACAATGAGCAGTTCTTC. Its protein product is CASRQLGPTYNEQFF.

On this clonotype: A read error may produce the germline difference seen at one junction end. This chain uses TRBV11-2 with TRBJ2-4; 9 bases are shared with TRBD2. The germline gives CDR1 SGHAT, CDR2 FQNNGV. The CDR3 spans 19 residues. The CDR3 region has the DNA TGTGCCAGCAGCCCTCGAATGGCGGGAGGGCCTCGGATCAAAAACATTCAGCACTTC. This sequence encodes CASSPRMAGGPRIKNIQHF.

Remarks on this clonotype: The CDR3 does not end in the conserved phenylalanine or tryptophan, so this is likely a read error. It is unclear where the CDR3 begins or ends on the DNA, so no DNA is shown, and the CDR3 is as TCRdb lists it. The chain employs TRBV29-1 and TRBJ2-5; TRBD1, the table's D call, lacks a check against the DNA. Germline-derived CDR1 and CDR2 are SQVTM and ANQGSEA. The CDR3 spans 13 amino acids, including both terminal residues. CDR3 protein: CSVQYPREETQYY.

Worth noting for this clonotype: One end of the junction varies from germline; a read error may be responsible. CDR3 bases: TGTGCCAGCCACCAAGGGGAGTACTACGAGCAGCACTTC. Its protein product is CASHQGEYYEQHF. The chain joins TRBV28 to TRBJ2-7, with D possibly being TRBD1 or TRBD2 (5 bases each). Germline V gene sequence: CDR1 MDHEN, CDR2 SYDVKM. This CDR3 is 13 amino acids long. The variable domain in full, completed from reference TRBV28 and TRBJ2-7, reads DVKVTQSSRYLVKRTGEKVFLECVQDMDHENMFWYRQDPGLGLRLIYFSYDVKMKEKGDIPEGYSVSREKKERFSLILESASTNQTSMYLCASHQGEYYEQHFGPGTRLTVT.